This T cell receptor beta chain was documented in a study of blood T cell repertoires in COVID-19. Study-wide background: The origin of the acute and convalescent COVID-19 samples was the United States, Italy and Spain. Sources were T cells, B-cell-depleted T cells, or PBMCs; the material itself was cDNA or gDNA.

Germline loops: CDR1 LGHDT, CDR2 YNNKEL (reference sequence). V was trimmed by 0 bases and J by 4 bases, leaving 12 bases between them. CDR3 length: 15 amino acids. Original processing notes: By means of reference gene primer amplification, nucleated cell counts were estimated. The table came from immunoSEQ multiplex PCR; TCRdb's copy has only in-frame clones and leaves some out. V, J and clone size are taken as reported in that table, and D and trimming were inferred from the DNA itself. This sample has 350,000 or so clones, with nearly 90% found just once. This chain joins TRBV3-1 (or the pseudogene TRBV3-2) and TRBJ1-1; D might be TRBD1 (5 bases). The clonotype was recovered from a man younger than 30 with active or convalescent COVID-19. Sequencing used peripheral blood. CDR3 coding DNA: TGTGCCAGCAGCCAAGATGTAGGGGTCGGCACTGAAGCTTTCTTT. This translates into CASSQDVGVGTEAFF.